This T cell receptor (beta chain) was identified during a study of control samples from healthy donors and cancer patients. CDR1 and CDR2 (germline): SGHTA, FQGNSA. This CDR3 is built from 13 residues. V lost 3 bases, J lost 10 bases, and 13 bases lay in between. The assay was immunoSEQ multiplex PCR, and TCRdb's table has in-frame clones only and misses some. This table holds some 120,000 clones, 88% found once. What was sequenced was blood. The clonotype was recovered from a woman aged 70-85 years in good health. This chain connects TRBV7-2 to TRBJ2-1; D not resolved. In DNA, the CDR3 is TGTGCCAGCAGCTTCCAAAGTAGGGTAGAGCAGTTCTTC. Its translation is CASSFQSRVEQFF.